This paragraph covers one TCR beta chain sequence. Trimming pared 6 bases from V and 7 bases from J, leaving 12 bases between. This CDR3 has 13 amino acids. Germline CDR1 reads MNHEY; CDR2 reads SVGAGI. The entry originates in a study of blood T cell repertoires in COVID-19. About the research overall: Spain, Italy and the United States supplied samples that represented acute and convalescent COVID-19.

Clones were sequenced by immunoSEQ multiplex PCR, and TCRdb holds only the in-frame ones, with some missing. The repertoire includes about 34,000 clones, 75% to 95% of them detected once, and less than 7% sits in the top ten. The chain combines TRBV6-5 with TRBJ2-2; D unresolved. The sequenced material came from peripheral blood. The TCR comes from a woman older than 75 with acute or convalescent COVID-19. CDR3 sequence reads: CASSQWSSGELFF. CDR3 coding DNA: TGTGCCAGCAGCCAATGGAGCAGCGGGGAGCTGTTTTTT.